This T cell receptor beta chain was retrieved from a study of T-cell memory formation after mild COVID-19. Overall study: Largely, TCR clusters stayed within a single donor. Points from the study as a whole: CD4/CD8 balance characterized clones contracting day 15 to 85, and CD4+ skew characterized later expanders. A second wave of clones peaked on day 37, and their SARS-CoV-2 specificity went unconfirmed.

TCRdb ran MiXCR on the 5' RACE reads and lists one entry per CDR3 protein. Here the sample spans 350,000 to 500,000 distinct CDR3 sequences, 23% being singletons. V lost 6 bases, J lost 1 base, and 7 bases lay in between. The CDR3 runs 12 residues. The V gene's germline CDR1 is SGHRS and CDR2 YFSETQ. Concerning this clonotype: No antigen is known for it.

Sequencing used PBMCs or a T cell subset sorted from them (not recorded which). V usage is TRBV5-1 and J usage is TRBJ1-1; weak D call: TRBD1 (6 bases). This sequence originates from an adult woman who had mild COVID-19 (a few samples of this study predate the infection). Cell type and time point are not known. Here the CDR3 DNA reads TGCGCCAGCACGACAGGGAACACTGAAGCTTTCTTT. Translated, it gives CASTTGNTEAFF.